These T cell receptor beta chains were read from a single sample in a study of blood T cell repertoires in COVID-19. Profiling relied on immunoSEQ multiplex PCR, and the TCRdb table lists in-frame clones only, not all of them. This repertoire shows some 350,000 clones, about 86% found once; its top ten account for 2.5% to 3%. The sample comprised peripheral blood. The receptors derive from a man younger than 40 with active or convalescent COVID-19. Both conserved end residues are part of each CDR3. D genes are given only for firm matches. Where a row states a size, it is once, few, many or the class of an expanded clone; other rows omit it.

CDR3 DNA: TGTGCCAGCAGGCCCATTTTAGGCGGATCCTACGAGCAGTACTTC; CDR3 protein: CASRPILGGSYEQYF; J gene: TRBJ2-7; D gene: .; clone size: .; V gene: TRBV6-5
CDR3 DNA: TGTGCCAGTAGTTTCCGAGATACGCAGTATTTT; CDR3 protein: CASSFRDTQYF; J gene: TRBJ2-3; D gene: .; clone size: .; V gene: TRBV19
CDR3 DNA: TGTGCCATCAGTGATTTGGGACTCTTAAACACCGGGGAGCTGTTTTTT; CDR3 protein: CAISDLGLLNTGELFF; J gene: TRBJ2-2; D gene: .; clone size: .; V gene: TRBV10-3
CDR3 DNA: TGTGCCTGGTCTTCCGGGATCTCTTATGGCTACACCTTC; CDR3 protein: CAWSSGISYGYTF; J gene: TRBJ1-2; D gene: .; clone size: .; V gene: TRBV30
CDR3 DNA: TGTGCCAGCAGCCCCGGGTCTTCGGGACACAACACTGAAGCTTTCTTT; CDR3 protein: CASSPGSSGHNTEAFF; J gene: TRBJ1-1; D gene: .; clone size: .; V gene: TRBV9
CDR3 DNA: TGTGCCAGCAGTTCCCCTCAGGACATCCACCATGGCTACACCTTC; CDR3 protein: CASSSPQDIHHGYTF; J gene: TRBJ1-2; D gene: .; clone size: .; V gene: TRBV6-2/TRBV6-3
CDR3 DNA: TGTGCCAGCAGCCAAGACTTACGAGCGAATCAGCCCCAGCATTTT; CDR3 protein: CASSQDLRANQPQHF; J gene: TRBJ1-5; D gene: .; clone size: .; V gene: TRBV3-1/TRBV3-2
CDR3 DNA: TGTGCCAGCAGCCAGCCTCGGGGGTTAGGGAACTATGGCTACACCTTC; CDR3 protein: CASSQPRGLGNYGYTF; J gene: TRBJ1-2; D gene: .; clone size: .; V gene: TRBV4-2
CDR3 DNA: TGCAGCGTCATCCAGGGGGCAGTCGATCAGCCCCAGCATTTT; CDR3 protein: CSVIQGAVDQPQHF; J gene: TRBJ1-5; D gene: TRBD1; clone size: .; V gene: TRBV29-1
CDR3 DNA: TGTGCCAGCAGTTCCGGGACTACTAGCACAGATACGCAGTATTTT; CDR3 protein: CASSSGTTSTDTQYF; J gene: TRBJ2-3; D gene: TRBD2; clone size: .; V gene: TRBV6-5
CDR3 DNA: TGTGCCAGCTCACCCCAGGGAGGGGGCTCTGGAAACACCATATATTTT; CDR3 protein: CASSPQGGGSGNTIYF; J gene: TRBJ1-3; D gene: .; clone size: .; V gene: TRBV18
CDR3 DNA: TGCAGCGTTGCCCTTGGCGGGGGAGCGGGTTTAAAACTTTACATTCAGTACTTC; CDR3 protein: CSVALGGGAGLKLYIQYF; J gene: TRBJ2-4; D gene: TRBD2; clone size: .; V gene: TRBV29-1
CDR3 DNA: TGTGCCAGCAGGCCCGGGACAGGGGTGTACGAGCAGTACTTC; CDR3 protein: CASRPGTGVYEQYF; J gene: TRBJ2-7; D gene: TRBD1; clone size: .; V gene: TRBV6-4
CDR3 DNA: TGTGCCAGCAGCGAGGGGGTGAACACTGAAGCTTTCTTT; CDR3 protein: CASSEGVNTEAFF; J gene: TRBJ1-1; D gene: .; clone size: .; V gene: TRBV7-3
CDR3 DNA: TGTGCCAGCAGCCCGGGAGGGAGGGGGACTGTCGAGCAGTACTTC; CDR3 protein: CASSPGGRGTVEQYF; J gene: TRBJ2-7; D gene: TRBD2; clone size: few; V gene: TRBV6-5
CDR3 DNA: TGCGCCAGCAGCTTCTCCGGGACTAGCTCCTACAATGAGCAGTTCTTC; CDR3 protein: CASSFSGTSSYNEQFF; J gene: TRBJ2-1; D gene: TRBD2; clone size: few; V gene: TRBV5-1
CDR3 DNA: TGTGCCAGCACCTACCATCTGGATCAGCCCCAGCATTTT; CDR3 protein: CASTYHLDQPQHF; J gene: TRBJ1-5; D gene: .; clone size: .; V gene: TRBV5-5
CDR3 DNA: TGCAGTGTTTTTAGCGGGAGGGCCTCAGAGACCCAGTACTTC; CDR3 protein: CSVFSGRASETQYF; J gene: TRBJ2-5; D gene: TRBD2; clone size: .; V gene: TRBV29-1
CDR3 DNA: TGCGCCAGCAGCCAAGAGGGAGCCTCCTACAATGAGCAGTTCTTC; CDR3 protein: CASSQEGASYNEQFF; J gene: TRBJ2-1; D gene: .; clone size: .; V gene: TRBV4-3
CDR3 DNA: TGTGCCAGCAGCCGGACAGGGCGCTCCTACGAGCAGTACTTC; CDR3 protein: CASSRTGRSYEQYF; J gene: TRBJ2-7; D gene: TRBD1; clone size: few; V gene: TRBV2
CDR3 DNA: TGTGCCAGCAGTTACCCTGGGAGGGACACCGGGGAGCTGTTTTTT; CDR3 protein: CASSYPGRDTGELFF; J gene: TRBJ2-2; D gene: TRBD2; clone size: .; V gene: TRBV6-2/TRBV6-3
CDR3 DNA: TGTGCCAGCAGCTTATTGGTCCGCGGGACAGGGAATAATGATGCTTTCTTT; CDR3 protein: CASSLLVRGTGNNDAFF; J gene: TRBJ1-1; D gene: TRBD1; clone size: .; V gene: TRBV5-5
CDR3 DNA: TGCGCCAGCAGCTTGGACCAGGGGGAATACTATGGCTACACCTTC; CDR3 protein: CASSLDQGEYYGYTF; J gene: TRBJ1-2; D gene: TRBD1; clone size: .; V gene: TRBV5-1
CDR3 DNA: TGTGCCAGCTCACCACAGCTAAATGCCGGGGAGCTGTTTTTT; CDR3 protein: CASSPQLNAGELFF; J gene: TRBJ2-2; D gene: .; clone size: .; V gene: TRBV18
CDR3 DNA: TGTGCCAGCAGCTTACAGGGCCCTAATGAAAAACTGTTTTTT; CDR3 protein: CASSLQGPNEKLFF; J gene: TRBJ1-4; D gene: .; clone size: few; V gene: TRBV5-4
CDR3 DNA: TGTGCCAGCCTCAAACTCGGGGTGGCCCAGCATTTT; CDR3 protein: CASLKLGVAQHF; J gene: TRBJ1-5; D gene: .; clone size: .; V gene: TRBV12-3/TRBV12-4
CDR3 DNA: TGCGCCAGCAGCTCCGGGACTGCTCCTGGCAATGAGCAGTTCTTC; CDR3 protein: CASSSGTAPGNEQFF; J gene: TRBJ2-1; D gene: .; clone size: .; V gene: TRBV5-1
CDR3 DNA: TGCGCCAGCAGCTTGGCCAGAACTAGCGGGAGAACAGATACGCAGTATTTT; CDR3 protein: CASSLARTSGRTDTQYF; J gene: TRBJ2-3; D gene: TRBD2; clone size: .; V gene: TRBV5-1
CDR3 DNA: TGTGCCAGTAGTGGACAGGCGACCTCCTACGAGCAGTACTTC; CDR3 protein: CASSGQATSYEQYF; J gene: TRBJ2-7; D gene: TRBD1; clone size: .; V gene: TRBV19
CDR3 DNA: TGTGCCTGGACAGGGGCCGCGGTCACTGAAGCTTTCTTT; CDR3 protein: CAWTGAAVTEAFF; J gene: TRBJ1-1; D gene: .; clone size: .; V gene: TRBV30
CDR3 DNA: TGTGCCATCAGTGATTTTACCGGGACAGGGGGTCCCGTTCAGCCCCAGCATTTT; CDR3 protein: CAISDFTGTGGPVQPQHF; J gene: TRBJ1-5; D gene: TRBD1; clone size: few; V gene: TRBV10-3
CDR3 DNA: TGTGCCACCCGACGGGACAGCAACTATGGCTACACCTTC; CDR3 protein: CATRRDSNYGYTF; J gene: TRBJ1-2; D gene: TRBD1; clone size: .; V gene: TRBV28
CDR3 DNA: TGTGCCAGCAGTGAAGTACAGGGGGCGCTCTATGGCTACACCTTC; CDR3 protein: CASSEVQGALYGYTF; J gene: TRBJ1-2; D gene: TRBD1; clone size: .; V gene: TRBV2
CDR3 DNA: TGTGCCAGCAGCTTGGTTGGGACTAGCACACAAGAGACCCAGTACTTC; CDR3 protein: CASSLVGTSTQETQYF; J gene: TRBJ2-5; D gene: TRBD2; clone size: .; V gene: TRBV7-8
CDR3 DNA: TGTGCCAGCAGTCGGGGGACGGTCCAATTAGGGGAGCAGTACTTC; CDR3 protein: CASSRGTVQLGEQYF; J gene: TRBJ2-7; D gene: .; clone size: .; V gene: TRBV6-2/TRBV6-3
CDR3 DNA: TGTGCCAGATGGACAGATAACTATGGCTACACCTTC; CDR3 protein: CARWTDNYGYTF; J gene: TRBJ1-2; D gene: .; clone size: .; V gene: TRBV30
CDR3 DNA: TGCGCCAGCAAACTACGACAGGGGGCAGATGAAAAACTGTTTTTT; CDR3 protein: CASKLRQGADEKLFF; J gene: TRBJ1-4; D gene: TRBD1; clone size: .; V gene: TRBV5-1
CDR3 DNA: TGCAGCGTTGTCGCCGGGGTGGTTGAAGCTTTCTTT; CDR3 protein: CSVVAGVVEAFF; J gene: TRBJ1-1; D gene: .; clone size: .; V gene: TRBV29-1
CDR3 DNA: TGTGCCACCAGCAGAGATCCCGGCTACGAGCAGTACTTC; CDR3 protein: CATSRDPGYEQYF; J gene: TRBJ2-7; D gene: .; clone size: .; V gene: TRBV15
CDR3 DNA: TGTGCCAGCAGTGAGGTGGGGCCCTACGAGCAGTACTTC; CDR3 protein: CASSEVGPYEQYF; J gene: TRBJ2-7; D gene: .; clone size: .; V gene: TRBV6-4
CDR3 DNA: TGTGCCATCAGTGAGTCGAACAGGGGATCCTACGAGCAGTACTTC; CDR3 protein: CAISESNRGSYEQYF; J gene: TRBJ2-7; D gene: TRBD1; clone size: .; V gene: TRBV10-3
CDR3 DNA: TGTGCCACCAACCCAGACAGGGAAGTTGAAAAACTGTTTTTT; CDR3 protein: CATNPDREVEKLFF; J gene: TRBJ1-4; D gene: TRBD1; clone size: .; V gene: TRBV15
CDR3 DNA: TGTGCCAGTAGTCTCTTAGGGGGCCAGGGGGAGACCCAGTACTTC; CDR3 protein: CASSLLGGQGETQYF; J gene: TRBJ2-5; D gene: TRBD1; clone size: .; V gene: TRBV19
CDR3 DNA: TGCGCCAGCAGCTTTGACAGAAATCAGCCCCAGCATTTT; CDR3 protein: CASSFDRNQPQHF; J gene: TRBJ1-5; D gene: .; clone size: .; V gene: TRBV5-1
CDR3 DNA: TGCGCCAGCAGTCAATCATGGGGGCTCTACTATGGCTACACCTTC; CDR3 protein: CASSQSWGLYYGYTF; J gene: TRBJ1-2; D gene: .; clone size: .; V gene: TRBV23-1
CDR3 DNA: TGTGCCAGCAGTGTCCAGGGAATGGAGCAGCCCCAGCATTTT; CDR3 protein: CASSVQGMEQPQHF; J gene: TRBJ1-5; D gene: .; clone size: .; V gene: TRBV25-1
CDR3 DNA: TGTGCCAGCAGCTTAGGACGACTCACCGGGACAGCAAGTACTTCTAATGAAAAACTGTTTTTT; CDR3 protein: CASSLGRLTGTASTSNEKLFF; J gene: TRBJ1-4; D gene: TRBD1; clone size: few; V gene: TRBV7-6
CDR3 DNA: TGTGCCAGCAGCGGGACAGGGGGCGGATATTTT; CDR3 protein: CASSGTGGGYF; J gene: TRBJ1-5; D gene: TRBD1; clone size: once; V gene: TRBV28
CDR3 DNA: TGTGCCACCAGTGCCCAACCGGGACCCAAGGGGGATTACGAGCAGTACTTC; CDR3 protein: CATSAQPGPKGDYEQYF; J gene: TRBJ2-7; D gene: .; clone size: .; V gene: TRBV24-1
CDR3 DNA: TGTGCCAGCAGCGTAGCTGATGGGGGCCCCGGTGAAAAACTGTTTTTT; CDR3 protein: CASSVADGGPGEKLFF; J gene: TRBJ1-4; D gene: .; clone size: few; V gene: TRBV9
CDR3 DNA: TGTGCCAGCATCGATCTGACTCCCAGCACCGGGGAGCTGTTTTTT; CDR3 protein: CASIDLTPSTGELFF; J gene: TRBJ2-2; D gene: .; clone size: .; V gene: TRBV6-5
CDR3 DNA: TGTGCCAGCAGACCCCACCAGGGCCCCTATAATTCACCCCTCCACTTT; CDR3 protein: CASRPHQGPYNSPLHF; J gene: TRBJ1-6; D gene: .; clone size: .; V gene: TRBV21-1
CDR3 DNA: TGCGCCAGCAGCCCACCATTGACAGGACCATATAGCAATCAGCCCCAGCATTTT; CDR3 protein: CASSPPLTGPYSNQPQHF; J gene: TRBJ1-5; D gene: .; clone size: .; V gene: TRBV23-1
CDR3 DNA: TGTGCTAGTGGCCAGAACAGGGCGCATTGGACTGAAGCTTTCTTT; CDR3 protein: CASGQNRAHWTEAFF; J gene: TRBJ1-1; D gene: .; clone size: few; V gene: TRBV12-5
CDR3 DNA: TGTGCCAGCAGTTCCCCGACTAGCGTCGAACAGTTCTTC; CDR3 protein: CASSSPTSVEQFF; J gene: TRBJ2-1; D gene: TRBD2; clone size: once; V gene: TRBV28
CDR3 DNA: TGTGCCATCAGTGGCAAGCGGGGGGACAATGAGCAGTTCTTC; CDR3 protein: CAISGKRGDNEQFF; J gene: TRBJ2-1; D gene: TRBD2; clone size: .; V gene: TRBV10-3
CDR3 DNA: TGTGCCAGCAGCCCCTCCTTTGGGACACTCCTGGGGGTTGGCTACACCTTC; CDR3 protein: CASSPSFGTLLGVGYTF; J gene: TRBJ1-2; D gene: .; clone size: few; V gene: TRBV11-2